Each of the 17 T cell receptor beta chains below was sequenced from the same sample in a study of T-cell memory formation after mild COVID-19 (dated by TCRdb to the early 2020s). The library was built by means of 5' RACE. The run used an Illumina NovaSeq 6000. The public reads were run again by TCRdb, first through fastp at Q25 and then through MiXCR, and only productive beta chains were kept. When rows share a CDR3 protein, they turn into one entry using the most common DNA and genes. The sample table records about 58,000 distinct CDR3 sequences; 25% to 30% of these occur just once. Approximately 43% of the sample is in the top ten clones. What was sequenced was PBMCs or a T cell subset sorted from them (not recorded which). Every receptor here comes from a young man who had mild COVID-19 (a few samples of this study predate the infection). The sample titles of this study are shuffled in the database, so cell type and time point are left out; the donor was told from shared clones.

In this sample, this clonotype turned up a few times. The CDR3 DNA sequence: TGTGCCAGCCTTTTCAGGGGAGAAAAACTGTTTTTT. It codes for CASLFRGEKLFF. This chain joins TRBV2 and TRBJ1-4, with a tentative D call TRBD1 (6 bases). Looked up from germline, CDR1 is SNHLY and CDR2 is FYNNEI. Trimming took 8 bases from V and 8 from J, leaving 12 bases between them. The CDR3 spans 12 residues.

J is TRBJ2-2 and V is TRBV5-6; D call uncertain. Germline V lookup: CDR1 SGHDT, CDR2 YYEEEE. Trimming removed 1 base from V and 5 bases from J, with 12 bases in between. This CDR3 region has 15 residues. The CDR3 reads CASSLFDTLTGELFF. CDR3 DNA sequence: TGTGCCAGCAGCTTGTTCGACACCCTGACCGGGGAGCTGTTTTTT. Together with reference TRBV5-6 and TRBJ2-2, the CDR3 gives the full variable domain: DAGVTQSPTHLIKTRGQQVTLRCSPKSGHDTVSWYQQALGQGPQFIFQYYEEEERQRGNFPDRFSGHQFPNYSSELNVNALLLGDSALYLCASSLFDTLTGELFFGEGSRLTVL.

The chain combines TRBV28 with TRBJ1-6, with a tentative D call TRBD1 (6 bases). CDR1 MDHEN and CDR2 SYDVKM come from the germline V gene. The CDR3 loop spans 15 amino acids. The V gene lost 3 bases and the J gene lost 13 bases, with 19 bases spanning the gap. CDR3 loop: CASSFSDSGAGPLHF. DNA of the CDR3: TGTGCCAGCAGTTTCTCAGACTCAGGGGCGGGCCCCCTCCACTTT.

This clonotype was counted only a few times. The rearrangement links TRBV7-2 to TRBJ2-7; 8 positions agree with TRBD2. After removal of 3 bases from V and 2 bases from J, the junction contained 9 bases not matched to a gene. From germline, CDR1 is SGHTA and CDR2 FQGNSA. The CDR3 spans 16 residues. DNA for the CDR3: TGTGCCAGCAGCTTGCCCCGGGAGGGCGGGACCTACGAGCAGTACTTC. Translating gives CASSLPREGGTYEQYF.

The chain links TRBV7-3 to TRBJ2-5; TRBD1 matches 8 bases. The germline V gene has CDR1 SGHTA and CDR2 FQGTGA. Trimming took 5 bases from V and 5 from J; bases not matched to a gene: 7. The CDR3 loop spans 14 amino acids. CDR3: CASSPTGEGETQYF. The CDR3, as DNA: TGTGCCAGCAGCCCGACAGGGGAAGGGGAGACCCAGTACTTC.

This CDR3 reads CASSLTGLATEQFF. CDR3 nucleotides: TGTGCCAGCAGTTTAACGGGACTAGCGACGGAGCAGTTCTTC. The chain employs TRBV25-1 and TRBJ2-1; 10 bases agree with TRBD2. The germline V gene has CDR1 MGHDK and CDR2 SYGVNS. The CDR3 extends over 14 amino acids. V shed 5 bases, J shed 10 bases, and the junction held 8 bases outside the gene matches.

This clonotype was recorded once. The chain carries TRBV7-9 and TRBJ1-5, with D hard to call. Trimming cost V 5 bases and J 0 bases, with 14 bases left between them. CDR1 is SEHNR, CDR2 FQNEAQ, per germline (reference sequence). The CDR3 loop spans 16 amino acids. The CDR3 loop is CASSPAWDDSNQPQHF. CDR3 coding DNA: TGTGCCAGCAGCCCCGCATGGGATGATAGCAATCAGCCCCAGCATTTT.

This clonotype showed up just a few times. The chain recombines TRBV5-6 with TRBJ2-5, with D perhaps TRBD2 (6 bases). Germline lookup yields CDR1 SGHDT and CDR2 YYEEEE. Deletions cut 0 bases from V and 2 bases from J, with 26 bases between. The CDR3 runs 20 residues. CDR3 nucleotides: TGTGCCAGCAGCTTGGTTCCGGGACTCCGAGCGCGAAAGGAACAAGAGACCCAGTACTTC. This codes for CASSLVPGLRARKEQETQYF.

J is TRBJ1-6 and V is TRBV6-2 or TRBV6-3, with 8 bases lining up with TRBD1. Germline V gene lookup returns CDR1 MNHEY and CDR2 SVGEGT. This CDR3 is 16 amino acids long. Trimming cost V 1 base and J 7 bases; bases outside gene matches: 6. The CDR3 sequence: CASSYFGGQANSPLHF. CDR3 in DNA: TGTGCCAGCAGTTACTTCGGGGGACAGGCGAATTCACCCCTCCACTTT.

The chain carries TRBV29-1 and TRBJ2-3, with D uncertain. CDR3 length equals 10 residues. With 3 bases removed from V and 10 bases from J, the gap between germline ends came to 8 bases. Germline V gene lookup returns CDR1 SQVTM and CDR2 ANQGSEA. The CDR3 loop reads CSVEYDAQYF. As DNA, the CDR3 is TGCAGCGTTGAGTACGATGCGCAGTATTTT.

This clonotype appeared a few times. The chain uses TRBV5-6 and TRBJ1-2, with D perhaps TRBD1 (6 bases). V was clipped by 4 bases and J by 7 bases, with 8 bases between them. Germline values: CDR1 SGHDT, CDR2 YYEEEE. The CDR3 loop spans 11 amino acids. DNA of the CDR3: TGTGCCAGCAGCGCAGGGGCTGGCTACACCTTC. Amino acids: CASSAGAGYTF. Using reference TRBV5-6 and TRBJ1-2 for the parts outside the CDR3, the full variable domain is DAGVTQSPTHLIKTRGQQVTLRCSPKSGHDTVSWYQQALGQGPQFIFQYYEEEERQRGNFPDRFSGHQFPNYSSELNVNALLLGDSALYLCASSAGAGYTFGSGTRLTVV.

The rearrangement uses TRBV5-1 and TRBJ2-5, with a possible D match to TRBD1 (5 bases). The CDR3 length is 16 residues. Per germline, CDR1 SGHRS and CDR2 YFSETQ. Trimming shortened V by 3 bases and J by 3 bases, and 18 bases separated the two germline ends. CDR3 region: CASSSRQIGAEETQYF. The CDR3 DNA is TGCGCCAGCAGCTCGAGACAGATAGGGGCCGAAGAGACCCAGTACTTC. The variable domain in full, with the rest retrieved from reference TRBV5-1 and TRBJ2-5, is KAGVTQTPRYLIKTRGQQVTLSCSPISGHRSVSWYQQTPGQGLQFLFEYFSETQRNKGNFPGRFSGRQFSNSRSEMNVSTLELGDSALYLCASSSRQIGAEETQYFGPGTRLLVL.

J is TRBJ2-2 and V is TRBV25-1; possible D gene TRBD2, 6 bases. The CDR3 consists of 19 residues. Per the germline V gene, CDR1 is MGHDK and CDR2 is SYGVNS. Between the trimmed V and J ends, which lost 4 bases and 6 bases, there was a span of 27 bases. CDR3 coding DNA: TGTGCCAGCAGTGCCCAGGCGTACCGGACGGGGGTGATTGCCGGGGAGCTGTTTTTT. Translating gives CASSAQAYRTGVIAGELFF.

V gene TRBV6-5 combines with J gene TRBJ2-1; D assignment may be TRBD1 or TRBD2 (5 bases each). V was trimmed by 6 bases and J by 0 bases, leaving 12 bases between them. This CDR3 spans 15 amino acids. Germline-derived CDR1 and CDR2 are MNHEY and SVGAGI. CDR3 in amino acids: CASSTGASSYNEQFF. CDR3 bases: TGTGCCAGCAGCACCGGGGCCAGCTCCTACAATGAGCAGTTCTTC.

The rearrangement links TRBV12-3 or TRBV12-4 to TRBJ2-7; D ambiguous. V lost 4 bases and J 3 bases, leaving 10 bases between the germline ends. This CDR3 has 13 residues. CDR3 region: CASSSTPGYEQYF. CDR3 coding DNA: TGTGCCAGCAGTTCGACTCCGGGCTACGAGCAGTACTTC.

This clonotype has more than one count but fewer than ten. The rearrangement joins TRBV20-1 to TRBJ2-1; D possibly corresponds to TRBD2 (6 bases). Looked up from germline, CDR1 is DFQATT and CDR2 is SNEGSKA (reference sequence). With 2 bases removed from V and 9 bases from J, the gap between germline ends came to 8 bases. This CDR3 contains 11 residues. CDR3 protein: CSARQEGEQFF. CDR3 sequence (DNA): TGCAGTGCTAGACAGGAGGGTGAGCAGTTCTTC.

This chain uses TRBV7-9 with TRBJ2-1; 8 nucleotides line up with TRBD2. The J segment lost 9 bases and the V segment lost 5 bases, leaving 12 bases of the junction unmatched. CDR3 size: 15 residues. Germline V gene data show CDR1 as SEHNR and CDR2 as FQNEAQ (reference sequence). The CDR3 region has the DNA TGTGCCAGCAGCAACCCCGGGACTAGGTTTTCTGAGCAGTTCTTC. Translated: CASSNPGTRFSEQFF.